These 5 T cell receptor beta chains were all obtained from the same sample, sequenced in a study of T-cell reconstitution after alpha-beta-depleted transplantation in children. Construction of the TCRbeta library involved unique molecular identifiers. TCRdb reprocessed the PCR reads with MiXCR, giving one entry per CDR3 protein. This sample carries about 340,000 distinct CDR3 sequences, about 14% of them seen once, and the ten largest clones take over 3.5%. Source: PBMCs, taken from the stem cell graft. The source is a human donor who donated a stem cell graft to a child with Fanconi anemia.

The table lists this clonotype with many counts. CDR3 loop: CATSDPFRGEETQYF. The CDR3 coding sequence is TGTGCCACCAGTGATCCCTTTAGGGGGGAGGAGACCCAGTACTTC. The chain links TRBV24-1 to TRBJ2-5; tentatively, D is TRBD1 or TRBD2 (6 bases each). The CDR3 contains 15 residues. V gave up 3 bases and J gave up 5 bases, with 15 bases separating them. From germline, CDR1 is KGHDR and CDR2 SFDVKD.

Many counts were recorded for this clonotype. The chain combines TRBV5-1 with TRBJ2-5; the match to TRBD1 covers 8 bases. Trimming at V came to 2 bases and at J to 5 bases, leaving 5 bases not matched to a gene. This CDR3 is built from 14 residues. In germline, CDR1 is SGHRS, CDR2 YFSETQ. For the CDR3, the DNA is TGCGCCAGCAGCTTTACCAGGGGGCGGGAGACCCAGTACTTC. Translated, it gives CASSFTRGRETQYF.

In this sample, this clonotype turned up a few times. The rearrangement uses TRBV4-2 and TRBJ1-5; D is ambiguous. The V end was cut by 4 bases, the J end by 4 bases, with 11 bases between. The CDR3 extends over 14 amino acids. Germline loops: CDR1 LGHNA, CDR2 YNFKEQ. The CDR3 loop reads CASSPQSGNQPQHF. As DNA, the CDR3 is TGTGCCAGCAGCCCTCAGTCGGGGAATCAGCCCCAGCATTTT.

The V call is TRBV29-1, the J call TRBJ2-3; 12 nucleotides agree with TRBD1. The CDR3 is 18 residues long. Germline CDR1 reads SQVTM; CDR2 reads ANQGSEA. J gave up 1 base and V 4 bases, and 12 bases lay outside the gene matches. As DNA, the CDR3 is TGCAGCGTTGTTAAGGGACAGGGGGCCTTTCTTCGCACAGATACGCAGTATTTT. Encoded protein: CSVVKGQGAFLRTDTQYF.

The chain combines TRBV12-3 or TRBV12-4 with TRBJ2-3; a possible D gene is TRBD1 (6 bases). The CDR3 extends over 12 amino acids. Trimming removed 3 bases from V and 10 bases from J, with 11 bases in between. CDR3: CASSFTGSAQYF. The CDR3 DNA reads as TGTGCCAGCAGTTTTACAGGGTCGGCGCAGTATTTT.